This T cell receptor (beta chain) derives from a study of PD-1 blockade in classical Hodgkin lymphoma. The patients all showed relapse after autologous stem cell transplantation, while their brentuximab vedotin exposure varied. Magnetic negative selection was used to purify CD8+ T cells from thawed PBMCs. V trimming: 5 bases; J trimming: 0 bases; junction bases outside the gene matches: 9. Germline CDR1 SGHNT, CDR2 YENEEA. CDR3 size: 18 residues. Generated by immunoSEQ multiplex PCR, the TCRdb table keeps only in-frame clones and is missing some. The data contain about 2,800 clones, around 71% of them singletons.

The chain employs TRBV11-3 and TRBJ2-2, with 10 bases fitting TRBD2. Material: CD8+ T cells from blood, obtained at baseline. The sequence was collected from a human donor with classical Hodgkin lymphoma. The CDR3 spells CASSQGLAGGTNTGELFF. In nucleotides, the CDR3 is TGTGCCAGCAGCCAGGGATTAGCGGGAGGCACGAACACCGGGGAGCTGTTTTTT.